This T cell receptor (beta chain) appears in the sequencing data of a study of shared clonotypes between healthy human individuals. For the study at large: Researchers drew samples from a couple of women and a few men aged 18 to 49. The study, taken as a whole, reports: Clonotype sharing across donors was expected to vary with sequencing depth. Generation probabilities of non-shared clonotypes were lower (relative to those shared by all four donors).

As concerns this clone: The target antigen is unknown.

This CDR3 comprises 13 residues. Germline V gene lookup returns CDR1 SGDLS and CDR2 YYNGEE. V lost 0 bases and J lost 9, with 12 bases in between. Assay used: immunoSEQ multiplex PCR; TCRdb lists only in-frame clones, some missing. In the table there are 2,500,000 or so clones, about nine tenths of which are singletons. Sample: naive CD4+ T cells from PBMCs. Indicated subset: CD45RA+ positively selected. This chain uses TRBV9 with TRBJ1-2; no clear D gene. The TCR sequence derives from a young man in good health. Some clones in this sample may be carry-over from other donors' samples. The chain's CDR3 is CASSVAPPARYTF. The CDR3 bases are TGTGCCAGCAGCGTAGCCCCCCCGGCGCGCTACACCTTC. The complete variable domain, with remaining parts taken from reference TRBV9 and TRBJ1-2, reads DSGVTQTPKHLITATGQRVTLRCSPRSGDLSVYWYQQSLDQGLQFLIQYYNGEERAKGNILERFSAQQFPDLHSELNLSSLELGDSALYFCASSVAPPARYTFGSGTRLTVV.